This T cell receptor (beta chain) was documented in a study of cytomegalovirus exposure and HLA in healthy donors. Study background: A prior study identified 120 million or so unique TCR beta sequences from 150 million to 200 million T cells.

Samples came from healthy bone marrow donors. Findings and caveats of the study: The CMV antigen specificity of three CMV-associated chains was confirmed through in vitro analysis. Several V segments, TRBV6-2 and TRBV6-3 among them, could not be told apart and were dropped.

Worth noting for this clone: Its antigen is currently unknown.

The CDR3 contains 16 residues. The V and J ends lost 5 bases and 1 base, in that order; junction bases with no gene match: 5. Germline V gene lookup returns CDR1 MDHEN and CDR2 SYDVKM. PCR primers comprised 60 Vbeta and 13 Jbeta primers. Clones were sequenced by immunoSEQ multiplex PCR, and TCRdb holds only the in-frame ones, with some missing. Of 150,000 to 200,000 clones listed, 70% to 80% were seen once; the top ten hold under 3%. Sequenced input: PBMCs. This chain joins TRBV28 and TRBJ1-5; 10 nucleotides agree with TRBD1. The sequence was obtained from a woman between 45 and 60 years old in good health and CMV-seronegative. The DNA of the CDR3 is TGTGCCAGCAGTGCCCAGACAGGGGGCAGCAATCAGCCCCAGCATTTT. Its protein product is CASSAQTGGSNQPQHF.